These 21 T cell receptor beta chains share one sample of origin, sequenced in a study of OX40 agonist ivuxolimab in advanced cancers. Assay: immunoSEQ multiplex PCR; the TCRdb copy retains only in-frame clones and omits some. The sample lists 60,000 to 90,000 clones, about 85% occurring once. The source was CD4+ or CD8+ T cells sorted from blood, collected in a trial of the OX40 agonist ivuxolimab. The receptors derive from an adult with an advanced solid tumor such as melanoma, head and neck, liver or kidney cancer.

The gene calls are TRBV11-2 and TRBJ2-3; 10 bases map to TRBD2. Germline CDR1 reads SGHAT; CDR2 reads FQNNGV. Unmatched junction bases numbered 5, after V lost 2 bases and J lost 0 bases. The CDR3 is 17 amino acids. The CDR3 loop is CASSLLLAGLSTDTQYF. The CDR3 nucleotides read TGTGCCAGCAGCTTATTACTAGCGGGGCTAAGCACAGATACGCAGTATTTT.

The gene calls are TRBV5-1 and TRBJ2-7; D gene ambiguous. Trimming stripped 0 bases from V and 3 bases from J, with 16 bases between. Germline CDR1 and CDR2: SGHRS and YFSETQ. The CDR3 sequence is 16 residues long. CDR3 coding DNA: TGCGCCAGCAGCTTGGCCCTAGAGACTGGTAACTACGAGCAGTACTTC. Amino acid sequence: CASSLALETGNYEQYF. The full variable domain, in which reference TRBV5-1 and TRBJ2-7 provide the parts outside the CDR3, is KAGVTQTPRYLIKTRGQQVTLSCSPISGHRSVSWYQQTPGQGLQFLFEYFSETQRNKGNFPGRFSGRQFSNSRSEMNVSTLELGDSALYLCASSLALETGNYEQYFGPGTRLTVT.

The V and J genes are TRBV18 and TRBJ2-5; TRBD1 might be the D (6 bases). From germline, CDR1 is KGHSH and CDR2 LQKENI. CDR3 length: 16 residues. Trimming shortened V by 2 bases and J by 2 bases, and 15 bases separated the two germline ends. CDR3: CASSPYPRGTQETQYF. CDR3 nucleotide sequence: TGTGCCAGCTCACCATACCCCAGGGGTACACAAGAGACCCAGTACTTC.

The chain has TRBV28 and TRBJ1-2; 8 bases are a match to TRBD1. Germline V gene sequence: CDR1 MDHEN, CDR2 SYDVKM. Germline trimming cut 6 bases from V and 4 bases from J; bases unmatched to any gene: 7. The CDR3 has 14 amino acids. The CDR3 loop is CASSPGQGTYGYTF. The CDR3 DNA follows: TGTGCCAGCAGCCCCGGACAGGGCACCTATGGCTACACCTTC.

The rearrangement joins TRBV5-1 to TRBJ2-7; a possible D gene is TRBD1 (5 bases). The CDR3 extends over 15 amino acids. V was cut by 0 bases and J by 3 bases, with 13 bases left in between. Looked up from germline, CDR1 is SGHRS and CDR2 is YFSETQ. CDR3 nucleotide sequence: TGCGCCAGCAGCTTGGGCCAGGGCAATTACTACGAGCAGTACTTC. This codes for CASSLGQGNYYEQYF.

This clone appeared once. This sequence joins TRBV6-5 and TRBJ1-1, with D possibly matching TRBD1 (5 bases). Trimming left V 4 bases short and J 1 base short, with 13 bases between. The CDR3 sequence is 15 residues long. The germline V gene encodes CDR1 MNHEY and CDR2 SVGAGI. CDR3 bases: TGTGCCAGCAGTTCTCGAATGCAGGGGAACACTGAAGCTTTCTTT. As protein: CASSSRMQGNTEAFF.

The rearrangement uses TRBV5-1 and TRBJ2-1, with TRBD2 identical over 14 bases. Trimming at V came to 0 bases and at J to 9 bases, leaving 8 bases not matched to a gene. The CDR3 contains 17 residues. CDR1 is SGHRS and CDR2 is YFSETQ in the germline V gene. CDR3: CASSLALGTSGSIEQFF. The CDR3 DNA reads TGCGCCAGCAGCTTGGCGCTCGGGACTAGCGGGAGTATTGAGCAGTTCTTC.

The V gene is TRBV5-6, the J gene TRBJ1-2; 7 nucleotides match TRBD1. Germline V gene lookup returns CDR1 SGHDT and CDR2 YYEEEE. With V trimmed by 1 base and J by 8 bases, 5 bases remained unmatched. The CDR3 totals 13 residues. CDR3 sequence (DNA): TGTGCCAGCAGCTTGCGGACAGGTAGAGGCTACACCTTC. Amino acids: CASSLRTGRGYTF.

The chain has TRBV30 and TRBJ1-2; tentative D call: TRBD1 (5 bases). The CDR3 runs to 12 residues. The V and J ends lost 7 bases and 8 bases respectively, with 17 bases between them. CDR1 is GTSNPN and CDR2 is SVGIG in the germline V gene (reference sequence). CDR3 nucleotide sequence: TGTGCCTTGACCCCACCGAGGGGCGGCTACACCTTC. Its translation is CALTPPRGGYTF. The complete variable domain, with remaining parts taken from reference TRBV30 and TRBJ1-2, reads SQTIHQWPATLVQPVGSPLSLECTVEGTSNPNLYWYRQAAGRGLQLLFYSVGIGQISSEVPQNLSASRPQDRQFILSSKKLLLSDSGFYLCALTPPRGGYTFGSGTRLTVV.

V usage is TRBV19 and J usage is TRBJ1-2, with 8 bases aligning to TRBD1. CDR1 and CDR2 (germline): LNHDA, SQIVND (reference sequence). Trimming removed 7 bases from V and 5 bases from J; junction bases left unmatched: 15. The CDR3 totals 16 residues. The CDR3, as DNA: TGTGCCAGTACGGGACAGGACTTAAAGAGTCCGTATGGCTACACCTTC. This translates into CASTGQDLKSPYGYTF.

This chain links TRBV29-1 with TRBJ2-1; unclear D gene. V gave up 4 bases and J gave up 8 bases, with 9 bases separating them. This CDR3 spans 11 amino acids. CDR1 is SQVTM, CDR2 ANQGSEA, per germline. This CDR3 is CSVARVHEQFF. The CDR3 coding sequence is TGCAGCGTTGCTCGGGTCCATGAGCAGTTCTTC.

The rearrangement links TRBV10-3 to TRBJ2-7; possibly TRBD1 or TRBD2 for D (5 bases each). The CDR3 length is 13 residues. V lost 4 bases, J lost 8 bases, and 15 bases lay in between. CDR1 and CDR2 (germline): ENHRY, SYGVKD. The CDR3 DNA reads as TGTGCCATCAGTGCTTCCAGGGACGAGAAGCAGTACTTC. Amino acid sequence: CAISASRDEKQYF.

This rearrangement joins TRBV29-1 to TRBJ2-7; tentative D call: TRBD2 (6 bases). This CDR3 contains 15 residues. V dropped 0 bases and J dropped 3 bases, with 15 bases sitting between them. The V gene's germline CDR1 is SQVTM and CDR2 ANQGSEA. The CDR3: CSVEDRRAGNYEQYF. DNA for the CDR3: TGCAGCGTTGAAGATCGGAGGGCAGGGAACTACGAGCAGTACTTC.

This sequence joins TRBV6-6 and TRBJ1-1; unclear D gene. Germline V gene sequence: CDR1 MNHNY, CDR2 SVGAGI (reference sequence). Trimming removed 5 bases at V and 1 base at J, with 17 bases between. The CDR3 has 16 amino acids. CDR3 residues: CASSRVRPGGNTEAFF. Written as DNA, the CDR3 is TGTGCCAGCAGTCGCGTCCGCCCCGGTGGGAACACTGAAGCTTTCTTT.

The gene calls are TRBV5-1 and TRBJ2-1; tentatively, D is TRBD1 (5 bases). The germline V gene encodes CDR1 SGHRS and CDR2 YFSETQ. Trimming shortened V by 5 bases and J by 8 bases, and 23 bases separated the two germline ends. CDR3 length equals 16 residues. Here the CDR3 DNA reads TGCGCCAGCAGTTTGTTGGGCCAGGGAAGTGGCGATGAGCAGTTCTTC. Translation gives CASSLLGQGSGDEQFF.

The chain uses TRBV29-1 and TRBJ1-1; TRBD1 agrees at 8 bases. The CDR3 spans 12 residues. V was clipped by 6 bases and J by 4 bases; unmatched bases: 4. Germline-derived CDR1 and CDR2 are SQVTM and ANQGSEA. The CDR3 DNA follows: TGCAGCGTAGAACAGGGGGGCACTGAAGCTTTCTTT. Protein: CSVEQGGTEAFF.

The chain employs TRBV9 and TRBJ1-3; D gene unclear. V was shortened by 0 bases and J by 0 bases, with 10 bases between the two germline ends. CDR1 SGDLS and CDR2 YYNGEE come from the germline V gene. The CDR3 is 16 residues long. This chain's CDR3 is CASSVAEPSSGNTIYF. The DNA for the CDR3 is TGTGCCAGCAGCGTAGCAGAACCGAGCTCTGGAAACACCATATATTTT.

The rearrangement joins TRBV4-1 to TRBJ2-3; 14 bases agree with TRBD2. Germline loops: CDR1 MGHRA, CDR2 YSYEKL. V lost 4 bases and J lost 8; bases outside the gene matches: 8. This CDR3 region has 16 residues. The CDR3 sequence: CASSLPTSGGAGTQYF. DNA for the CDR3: TGCGCCAGCAGCCTACCGACTAGCGGGGGGGCAGGTACGCAGTATTTT.

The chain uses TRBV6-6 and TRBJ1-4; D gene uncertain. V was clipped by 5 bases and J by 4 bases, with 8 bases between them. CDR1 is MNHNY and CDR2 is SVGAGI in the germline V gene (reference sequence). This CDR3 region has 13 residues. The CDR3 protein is CASSPGFNEKLFF. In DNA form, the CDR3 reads TGTGCCAGCAGTCCGGGGTTTAATGAAAAACTGTTTTTT.

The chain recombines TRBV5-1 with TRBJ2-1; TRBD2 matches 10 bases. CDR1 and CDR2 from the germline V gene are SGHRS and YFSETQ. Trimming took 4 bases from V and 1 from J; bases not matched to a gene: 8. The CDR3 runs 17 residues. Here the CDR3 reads CASSPWTSGGSYNEQFF. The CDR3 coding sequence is TGCGCCAGCAGCCCCTGGACTAGCGGTGGATCCTACAATGAGCAGTTCTTC.

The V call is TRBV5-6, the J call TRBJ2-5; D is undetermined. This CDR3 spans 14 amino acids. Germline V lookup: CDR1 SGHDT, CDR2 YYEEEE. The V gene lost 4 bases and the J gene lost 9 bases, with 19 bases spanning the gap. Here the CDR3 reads CASSPPGPQDPQYF. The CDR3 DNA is TGTGCCAGCAGCCCGCCGGGCCCCCAGGATCCCCAGTACTTC.